One and the same sample provided the 7 T cell receptor beta chains below, sequenced in a study of blood T cell repertoires in COVID-19. TCRdb keeps only in-frame clones here, not all; method: immunoSEQ multiplex PCR. The sample has some 150,000 clones, about four fifths seen once. Sequencing was performed on peripheral blood. The source of these receptors is a human donor in a cohort sampled during active COVID-19.

The chain carries TRBV7-9 and TRBJ2-5, with D possibly being TRBD1 (6 bases). Germline loops: CDR1 SEHNR, CDR2 FQNEAQ (reference sequence). V gave up 3 bases and J gave up 5 bases, with 19 bases separating them. The CDR3 contains 16 residues. Here the CDR3 reads CASSFSDRPGMETQYF. For the CDR3, the DNA is TGTGCCAGCAGCTTCTCTGACAGGCCGGGTATGGAGACCCAGTACTTC.

The genes are TRBV6-5 and TRBJ2-4, with a weak D call TRBD2 (5 bases). Looked up from germline, CDR1 is MNHEY and CDR2 is SVGAGI. V lost 8 bases and J 8 bases, leaving 13 bases between the germline ends. The CDR3 has 12 residues. Here the CDR3 reads CASGRGADIQYF. CDR3 bases: TGTGCCAGCGGTCGGGGAGCGGACATTCAGTACTTC.

The chain uses TRBV28 and TRBJ2-1; 7 nucleotides line up with TRBD1. V trimming: 6 bases; J trimming: 3 bases; junction bases outside the gene matches: 2. This CDR3 contains 13 residues. Germline CDR1 MDHEN, CDR2 SYDVKM. CDR3 in amino acids: CASRWDSYNEQFF. CDR3 sequence (DNA): TGTGCCAGCAGATGGGACAGCTACAATGAGCAGTTCTTC.

This clone has more than one count but fewer than ten. V gene TRBV28 combines with J gene TRBJ1-6; 7 bases agree with TRBD1. Germline assignment: CDR1 MDHEN and CDR2 SYDVKM. This CDR3 has 14 amino acids. Germline trimming cut 2 bases from V and 9 bases from J; bases unmatched to any gene: 4. The CDR3 region is CASSLNRGSSPLHF. The CDR3 coding sequence is TGTGCCAGCAGTTTAAACAGGGGAAGTTCACCCCTCCACTTT.

This chain connects TRBV18 to TRBJ2-7; the match to TRBD2 covers 9 bases. Germline CDR1 is KGHSH and CDR2 is LQKENI. V dropped 3 bases and J dropped 2; count of bases not matched to a gene: 5. The CDR3 loop spans 15 amino acids. The CDR3 here is CASSPAGGKAYEQYF. The DNA for the CDR3 is TGTGCCAGCTCACCGGCGGGGGGGAAGGCCTACGAGCAGTACTTC.

This chain links TRBV3-1 (or the pseudogene TRBV3-2) with TRBJ1-2; 7 nucleotides agree with TRBD1. Germline loops: CDR1 LGHDT, CDR2 YNNKEL (reference sequence). The junction had 2 bases not matched to a gene; V was cut back by 0 bases and J by 4 bases. This CDR3 has 14 residues. In nucleotides, the CDR3 is TGTGCCAGCAGCCAAGACGGGACAGTCTATGGCTACACCTTC. This encodes CASSQDGTVYGYTF.

The chain is built from TRBV2 and TRBJ2-3; D possibly corresponds to TRBD2 (5 bases). The germline CDR1 and CDR2 sequences are SNHLY and FYNNEI. The CDR3 covers 15 residues. V shed 8 bases and J shed 5 bases, with 20 bases lying between them. In nucleotides, the CDR3 is TGTGCCAGCTCAGAACTAGTCCGGGCTCAAGATACGCAGTATTTT. Encoded protein: CASSELVRAQDTQYF.